This TCR beta chain was identified in a study of CD8+CD57+ T cells in acquired aplastic anemia. The TCR beta profiling, which covered VDJ combination and CDR3 sequence, was carried out using genomic DNA as the template. Each CDR3 protein gets one entry after TCRdb re-called the reads with MiXCR. The sample includes over 150,000 distinct CDR3 sequences, around 60% of them seen just once. The length of the CDR3 is 14 residues. Trimming removed 4 bases at V and 6 bases at J, with 16 bases between. Germline loops: CDR1 SGHRS, CDR2 YFSETQ. Study-wide findings and caveats: Patients shared under 30 CD8+ CDR3 sequences with controls.

The table lists this clonotype with many counts. Its antigen is currently unknown. CD8+CD57+ cell expansion, shown by flow cytometry, had occurred in the patients selected for sequencing. The cohort consisted entirely of patients having severe acquired aplastic anemia. The sequence was collected from a human donor with aplastic anemia. Sequenced: sorted CD4+, CD8+, or CD8+CD57+ T cells (not recorded which) from PBMCs. This chain joins TRBV5-1 and TRBJ1-1, with D perhaps matching TRBD1 (5 bases). The CDR3 bases are TGCGCCAGCAGCCCGGATTTGGGGCTCTCTGAAGCTTTCTTT. This sequence encodes CASSPDLGLSEAFF.